This T cell receptor (beta chain) stems from a study of T cells in Graves' hyperthyroidism and ophthalmopathy. Study findings and constraints: Through a model of 13 V-J features, ophthalmopathy was separated from stable hyperthyroidism.

Trimming cost V 3 bases and J 5 bases, with 16 bases left between them. This CDR3 region has 15 residues. CDR1 and CDR2 from the germline V gene are MNHNS and SASEGT. This clonotype came up many times. Its specificity is unknown. There were TCR beta CDR3 regions amplified from RNA transcripts. HTBI primers were the set used in a first-round RT-PCR of the TCR CDR3. TCRdb re-called the multiplex PCR reads through MiXCR, storing one row per CDR3 protein. The table lists hundreds of thousands of distinct CDR3 sequences, roughly 14% of them singletons. V usage is TRBV6-1 and J usage is TRBJ2-5; D gene unclear. The sample taken for sequencing was blood. This receptor was identified in a woman between 35 and 50 years old with Graves' ophthalmopathy. The CDR3 sequence is CASSETTLLKETQYF. CDR3 coding DNA: TGTGCCAGCAGTGAGACGACTCTTTTGAAGGAGACCCAGTACTTC.